Each of the 21 T cell receptor beta chains below was sequenced from the same sample in a study of cytomegalovirus exposure and HLA in healthy donors. The PCR ran on 60 Vbeta and 13 Jbeta primers. Clones were sequenced by immunoSEQ multiplex PCR, and TCRdb holds only the in-frame ones, with some missing. The profile covers 90,000 to 120,000 clones, with more than 75% appearing a single time and less than 3.5% taken by the ten largest. The sequenced material came from PBMCs. All receptors derive from a man aged 25 to 40 in good health and CMV-seropositive.

The rearrangement joins TRBV7-9 to TRBJ1-1; no clear D. V was clipped by 4 bases and J by 5 bases, with 8 bases between them. The CDR3 has 12 residues. The germline CDR1 and CDR2 sequences are SEHNR and FQNEAQ (reference sequence). The CDR3 reads CASSSAGTEAFF. As DNA, the CDR3 is TGTGCCAGCAGCTCCGCGGGTACTGAAGCTTTCTTT.

This chain uses TRBV7-9 with TRBJ2-7; 7 bases match TRBD2. Germline assignment: CDR1 SEHNR and CDR2 FQNEAQ (reference sequence). V gave up 1 base and J gave up 0 bases; unmatched junction bases: 3. The length of the CDR3 is 15 residues. The CDR3, as DNA: TGTGCCAGCAGCTTAGTGTCGGGGGGCTCCTACGAGCAGTACTTC. Its translation is CASSLVSGGSYEQYF.

V gene TRBV5-6 combines with J gene TRBJ2-3; tentative D call: TRBD1 (6 bases). The CDR3 has 15 amino acids. The germline V gene has CDR1 SGHDT and CDR2 YYEEEE. Trimming left V 6 bases short and J 3 bases short, with 17 bases between. CDR3 sequence reads: CASTRGQGQTDTQYF. In nucleotides, the CDR3 is TGTGCCAGCACTAGAGGGCAGGGGCAGACAGATACGCAGTATTTT.

V gene TRBV5-1 combines with J gene TRBJ1-3; D not certain. The CDR3 is 17 amino acids. Germline CDR1 is SGHRS and CDR2 is YFSETQ. Trimming pared 1 base from V and 2 bases from J, leaving 16 bases between. The CDR3 here is CASSLTLGFLAGNTIYF. CDR3 nucleotides: TGCGCCAGCAGCTTGACTCTCGGGTTCTTGGCTGGAAACACCATATATTTT.

This chain links TRBV10-3 with TRBJ2-5, with D possibly being TRBD1 (6 bases). Trimming took off 6 bases at V and 2 bases at J, with 10 bases between the two ends. The CDR3 sequence is 13 residues long. Germline values: CDR1 ENHRY, CDR2 SYGVKD. The CDR3 nucleotides are TGTGCCATCAGCAGAACAGGGCAAGAGACCCAGTACTTC. Encoded protein: CAISRTGQETQYF.

V gene TRBV29-1 combines with J gene TRBJ1-5; 7 bases match TRBD1. CDR1 is SQVTM, CDR2 ANQGSEA, per germline. The CDR3 spans 14 residues. With 4 bases clipped from V and 5 bases from J, the junction kept 8 bases outside the gene matches. This CDR3 reads CSVVGTVGDQPQHF. In nucleotides, the CDR3 is TGCAGCGTTGTGGGGACAGTGGGGGATCAGCCCCAGCATTTT.

The chain is built from TRBV5-6 and TRBJ1-1; 7 bases match TRBD1. Trimming removed 1 base from V and 11 bases from J; junction bases left unmatched: 14. Germline V gives CDR1 SGHDT, CDR2 YYEEEE. CDR3 size: 15 residues. The CDR3, as DNA: TGTGCCAGCAGCTTGACCCCTTCAGGGGGGAGGAAGGCTTTCTTT. Translation gives CASSLTPSGGRKAFF.

This clone is a singleton in its sample. The chain is built from TRBV5-4 and TRBJ2-6; 9 nucleotides match TRBD1. The CDR3 loop spans 18 amino acids. V lost 3 bases and J lost 1; bases outside the gene matches: 8. CDR1 is SGHNT and CDR2 is YYREEE in the germline V gene (reference sequence). The CDR3 DNA reads as TGTGCCAGCAGCTCCCGGACAGGGGCCACTTCTGGGGCCAACGTCCTGACTTTC. The encoded protein is CASSSRTGATSGANVLTF. Together with reference TRBV5-4 and TRBJ2-6, the CDR3 gives the full variable domain: ETGVTQSPTHLIKTRGQQVTLRCSSQSGHNTVSWYQQALGQGPQFIFQYYREEENGRGNFPPRFSGLQFPNYSSELNVNALELDDSALYLCASSSRTGATSGANVLTFGAGSRLTVL.

The CDR3 DNA reads TGTGCCAGTAAGGGACAGGGTTCGAAGGGCAATCAGCCCCAGCATTTT. Protein: CASKGQGSKGNQPQHF. J is TRBJ1-5 and V is TRBV19, with 9 bases matching TRBD1. The CDR3 is made up of 16 amino acids. From germline, CDR1 is LNHDA and CDR2 SQIVND (reference sequence). Unmatched junction bases numbered 9, after V lost 7 bases and J lost 2 bases.

V gene TRBV5-1 combines with J gene TRBJ1-6; D gene unclear. This CDR3 is built from 15 residues. Germline V CDR1 and CDR2: SGHRS, YFSETQ. V shed 0 bases and J shed 6 bases, with 10 bases lying between them. The CDR3 bases are TGCGCCAGCAGCTTGGACAGCCCATTTAATTCACCCCTCCACTTT. Its translation: CASSLDSPFNSPLHF.

This chain connects TRBV5-6 to TRBJ1-4; D gene ambiguous. The germline CDR1 and CDR2 sequences are SGHDT and YYEEEE. The CDR3 runs to 15 residues. V was pared by 4 bases and J by 7 bases, with 17 bases between. Written as DNA, the CDR3 is TGTGCCAGCAGCGCCGGGAGGCGGGTAGGTGAAAAACTGTTTTTT. Residues: CASSAGRRVGEKLFF.

The chain has TRBV4-2 and TRBJ2-6; possibly TRBD2 for D (7 bases). CDR1 and CDR2 from the germline V gene are LGHNA and YNFKEQ. The CDR3 has 18 amino acids. V dropped 4 bases and J dropped 0 bases, with 16 bases sitting between them. The CDR3 loop reads CASSPEGGWTSGANVLTF. CDR3 nucleotides: TGTGCCAGCAGCCCCGAGGGGGGGTGGACCTCTGGGGCCAACGTCCTGACTTTC.

The gene calls are TRBV5-4 and TRBJ1-6; 10 nucleotides match TRBD1. The CDR3 runs to 17 residues. From germline, CDR1 is SGHNT and CDR2 YYREEE (reference sequence). V shed 4 bases, J shed 1 base, and the junction held 5 bases outside the gene matches. The CDR3 DNA is TGTGCCAGCAGCAGACAGGGGGCCCAGTCCTATAATTCACCCCTCCACTTT. Encoded protein: CASSRQGAQSYNSPLHF.

This chain uses TRBV7-9 with TRBJ1-1; no reliable D call. Germline CDR1 reads SEHNR; CDR2 reads FQNEAQ (reference sequence). Trimming pared 5 bases from V and 4 bases from J, leaving 11 bases between. The CDR3 covers 13 residues. The CDR3: CASSPERATEAFF. In DNA form, the CDR3 reads TGTGCCAGCAGCCCCGAGAGGGCCACTGAAGCTTTCTTT. The full variable domain, in which reference TRBV7-9 and TRBJ1-1 provide the parts outside the CDR3, is DTGVSQNPRHKITKRGQNVTFRCDPISEHNRLYWYRQTLGQGPEFLTYFQNEAQLEKSRLLSDRFSAERPKGSFSTLEIQRTEQGDSAMYLCASSPERATEAFFGQGTRLTVV.

The rearrangement uses TRBV5-1 and TRBJ2-7, with 11 bases lining up with TRBD1. Germline CDR1 reads SGHRS; CDR2 reads YFSETQ. The CDR3 consists of 15 residues. J lost 1 base, V lost 3 bases, and 3 bases had no gene match. CDR3 sequence: CASSWGTGGSYEQYF. As DNA, the CDR3 is TGCGCCAGCAGCTGGGGGACAGGGGGTTCCTACGAGCAGTACTTC.

This clone was recorded once. J is TRBJ1-1 and V is TRBV14; no firm D call. The CDR3 spans 14 residues. V was clipped by 1 base and J by 0 bases, with 6 bases between them. Germline V CDR1 and CDR2: SGHDN, FVKESK. The CDR3 sequence: CASSQVQMNTEAFF. The CDR3 DNA reads TGTGCCAGCAGCCAAGTGCAGATGAACACTGAAGCTTTCTTT.

There are a few counts of this clone. The chain is built from TRBV4-2 and TRBJ2-7; unclear D gene. There are 18 residues in the CDR3. The ends were cut back, 1 base at V and 1 base at J, with 20 bases in the middle. From germline, CDR1 is LGHNA and CDR2 YNFKEQ. The CDR3 region is CASSQAGKGLVNSYEQYF. CDR3 nucleotide sequence: TGTGCCAGCAGCCAAGCAGGCAAAGGTTTAGTTAATTCCTACGAGCAGTACTTC.

This clone was observed a few times. The chain combines TRBV11-3 with TRBJ1-2, with TRBD1 matching 7 bases. Looked up from germline, CDR1 is SGHNT and CDR2 is YENEEA. The V segment lost 1 base and the J segment 1 base; nucleotides outside the gene matches: 6. This CDR3 spans 16 amino acids. This CDR3 reads CASSLGSTGVNYGYTF. The CDR3, as DNA: TGTGCCAGCAGCTTAGGATCAACAGGGGTTAACTATGGCTACACCTTC.

Concerning this clone itself: This specimen includes other DNA sequences encoding the same CDR3. The chain has TRBV6-6 and TRBJ1-2; a possible D gene is TRBD1 (6 bases). Per germline, CDR1 MNHNY and CDR2 SVGAGI (reference sequence). CDR3 size: 14 residues. Between the trimmed V and J ends, which lost 2 bases and 1 base, there was a span of 8 bases. CDR3 nucleotide sequence: TGTGCCAGCAGTTACGGCAGGGGTAACTATGGCTACACCTTC. Translating gives CASSYGRGNYGYTF.

This clone turned up a few times. The CDR3 DNA follows: TGTGCCAGTAGTAGCCCCGGGGAAGCTTTCTTT. Translation gives CASSSPGEAFF. The chain couples TRBV19 to TRBJ1-1; D uncertain. The CDR3 runs 11 residues. Germline CDR1 and CDR2: LNHDA and SQIVND (reference sequence). With 4 bases removed from V and 8 bases from J, the gap between germline ends came to 8 bases.

The rearrangement uses TRBV4-2 and TRBJ1-2; 12 nucleotides match TRBD1. V shed 3 bases, J shed 14 bases, and the junction held 13 bases outside the gene matches. This CDR3 has 15 amino acids. Germline-derived CDR1 and CDR2 are LGHNA and YNFKEQ. CDR3 in amino acids: CASSQNLGTGGCGTF. CDR3 coding DNA: TGTGCCAGCAGCCAGAACCTCGGGACAGGGGGCTGCGGAACCTTC.